This is a list of T cell receptor beta chains from one sample in a study of OX40 agonist ivuxolimab in advanced cancers. Sequencing was performed with immunoSEQ multiplex PCR; in TCRdb, only in-frame clones are kept and a portion is missing. The sample lists around 69,000 clones; roughly 82% were seen once. Here the sequenced sample was CD4+ or CD8+ T cells sorted from blood, taken in a trial of the OX40 agonist ivuxolimab. These receptors originate from an adult with an advanced solid tumor such as melanoma, head and neck, liver or kidney cancer. CDR3s include the opening cysteine and the closing phenylalanine or tryptophan. A D gene is named only where the DNA matches it firmly. Size tells how often a clone was seen (once, few, many) or the class of an expanded clone, and some rows leave it out.

TRBJ2-1	.	once	TRBV15	CATSRDNGVNEQFF	TGTGCCACCAGCAGAGATAACGGTGTGAATGAGCAGTTCTTC
TRBJ2-5	.	.	TRBV2	CASREVGGGETQYF	TGTGCCAGCAGGGAGGTCGGAGGGGGAGAGACCCAGTACTTC
TRBJ1-1	.	.	TRBV5-1	CASTARMNTEAFF	TGCGCCAGCACGGCCCGCATGAACACTGAAGCTTTCTTT
TRBJ2-7	.	.	TRBV5-1	CASSLGDLIIAYEQYF	TGCGCCAGCAGCTTGGGAGACCTAATAATTGCATACGAGCAGTACTTC
TRBJ2-7	TRBD2	.	TRBV5-1	CASSFSTSATYEQYF	TGCGCCAGCAGCTTCAGTACTAGCGCTACCTACGAGCAGTACTTC
TRBJ2-3	.	.	TRBV4-2	CASSRGGGDTDTQYF	TGTGCCAGCAGCCGGGGAGGCGGGGACACAGATACGCAGTATTTT
TRBJ1-5	.	once	TRBV7-2	CASSLAIRQGRDNQPQHF	TGTGCCAGCAGCTTAGCAATAAGGCAGGGTCGCGACAATCAGCCCCAGCATTTT
TRBJ1-5	.	.	TRBV7-9	CASSLDADQPQHF	TGTGCCAGCAGCTTAGACGCAGATCAGCCCCAGCATTTT
TRBJ2-6	.	.	TRBV10-3	CAISLDHSGANVLTF	TGTGCCATCAGCCTCGACCACTCTGGGGCCAACGTCCTGACTTTC
TRBJ1-2	.	.	TRBV2	CASRPSGEYGYTF	TGTGCCAGCAGACCCTCAGGGGAGTATGGCTACACCTTC
TRBJ2-5	.	.	TRBV28	CASRIQETQYF	TGTGCCAGCAGAATCCAAGAGACCCAGTACTTC
TRBJ2-3	TRBD2	.	TRBV7-2	CASTTSEGTDTQYF	TGTGCCAGCACCACTAGCGAAGGCACAGATACGCAGTATTTT
TRBJ2-3	TRBD1	.	TRBV14	CASGRGTGDTDTQYF	TGTGCCAGCGGCAGGGGGACAGGGGACACAGATACGCAGTATTTT
TRBJ1-5	.	.	TRBV28	CASRGRVQGGGFNQPQHF	TGTGCCAGCAGGGGGAGGGTACAGGGAGGGGGGTTCAATCAGCCCCAGCATTTT
TRBJ2-3	.	.	TRBV5-6	CASSYPALDTQYF	TGTGCCAGCAGCTACCCGGCCCTAGATACGCAGTATTTT
TRBJ1-1	.	.	TRBV5-4	CASSPSPGVVNTEAFF	TGTGCCAGCAGCCCCTCTCCGGGGGTGGTGAACACTGAAGCTTTCTTT
TRBJ1-2	.	.	TRBV4-3	CASSQDLGGGEGYTF	TGCGCCAGCAGCCAAGATTTAGGCGGTGGGGAGGGCTACACCTTC
TRBJ1-2	.	.	TRBV28	CASDQGIDGYTF	TGTGCCAGCGACCAGGGGATCGATGGCTACACCTTC
TRBJ2-3	TRBD1	.	TRBV6-6	CASSHRGSTDTQYF	TGTGCCAGCAGTCACAGGGGAAGCACAGATACGCAGTATTTT
TRBJ2-2	.	.	TRBV28	CASSLGTMNTGELFF	TGTGCCAGCAGTTTAGGGACGATGAACACCGGGGAGCTGTTTTTT
TRBJ2-5	.	.	TRBV7-6	CASSLGSETQYF	TGTGCCAGCAGTCTAGGATCAGAGACCCAGTACTTC
TRBJ1-2	TRBD1	once	TRBV6-6	CASSYPLGTGFDGYTF	TGTGCCAGCAGTTACCCACTCGGGACAGGGTTTGATGGCTACACCTTC
TRBJ1-2	.	.	TRBV19	CASSDRGDGYTF	TGTGCCAGTAGCGATCGAGGGGATGGCTACACCTTC
TRBJ1-2	TRBD1	.	TRBV28	CASNIVFRDSPYGYTF	TGTGCCAGCAATATAGTCTTCCGGGACAGCCCCTATGGCTACACCTTC
TRBJ2-7	.	.	TRBV6-6	CASSYVRGLVF	TGTGCCAGCAGTTACGTACGGGGGCTTGTCTTC
TRBJ2-7	TRBD2	.	TRBV4-1	CASSQAGLAGGPGSYEQYF	TGCGCCAGCAGCCAAGCTGGACTAGCGGGAGGGCCAGGGTCCTACGAGCAGTACTTC
TRBJ1-1	TRBD1	.	TRBV28	CASNQGVRQLTEAFF	TGTGCCAGCAACCAGGGGGTTAGACAGCTAACTGAAGCTTTCTTT
TRBJ2-7	TRBD2	few	TRBV2	CASSVSGGEQYF	TGTGCCAGCAGTGTGAGCGGGGGCGAGCAGTACTTC
TRBJ2-5	TRBD1	.	TRBV27	CASSFGTAETQYF	TGTGCCAGCAGTTTTGGGACAGCGGAGACCCAGTACTTC
TRBJ2-5	TRBD1	.	TRBV14	CASSPFSTGGETQYF	TGTGCCAGCAGCCCTTTCTCAACAGGGGGCGAGACCCAGTACTTC
TRBJ2-7	TRBD2	.	TRBV18	CASSPPRTSGLYEQYF	TGTGCCAGCTCACCACCCCGGACTAGCGGCCTTTACGAGCAGTACTTC
TRBJ1-1	.	.	TRBV20-1	CSGETPLGAFF	TGCAGTGGAGAGACCCCTCTGGGGGCTTTCTTT
TRBJ1-2	.	medium-sized	TRBV6-6	CASSYSNSGYTF	TGTGCCAGCAGTTACTCGAATTCTGGCTACACCTTC
TRBJ2-1	.	.	TRBV7-9	CASSLVYDVRNEQFF	TGTGCCAGCAGCTTAGTCTACGATGTTCGCAATGAGCAGTTCTTC
TRBJ2-7	TRBD2	.	TRBV10-3	CAIMGEAGGAAWEDEQYF	TGTGCCATCATGGGCGAGGCGGGAGGCGCCGCTTGGGAGGACGAGCAGTACTTC
TRBJ2-7	TRBD1	.	TRBV19	CASSIGRDRGREGLYEQYF	TGTGCCAGTAGTATTGGCCGGGACAGGGGGCGGGAGGGCCTATACGAGCAGTACTTC
TRBJ2-5	TRBD1	.	TRBV10-3	CAISGPDGTGGRQETQYF	TGTGCCATCAGTGGACCCGACGGGACAGGGGGCAGGCAAGAGACCCAGTACTTC
TRBJ1-3	.	.	TRBV2	CASSKTRGLNTIYF	TGTGCCAGCAGCAAAACAAGGGGGTTAAACACCATATATTTT
TRBJ2-1	.	.	TRBV6-1	CASSEATGTPYNEQFF	TGTGCCAGCAGTGAAGCGACCGGGACTCCCTACAATGAGCAGTTCTTC
TRBJ1-5	TRBD1	.	TRBV9	CASSVDSGGPVDNQPQHF	TGTGCCAGCAGCGTAGACTCAGGGGGCCCGGTGGACAATCAGCCCCAGCATTTT
TRBJ1-5	TRBD1	once	TRBV10-2	CASRGQGVNQPQHF	TGCGCCAGCCGAGGACAGGGAGTAAATCAGCCCCAGCATTTT
TRBJ1-2	.	.	TRBV6-5	CASSLAGAYGYTF	TGTGCCAGCAGTCTAGCCGGGGCCTATGGCTACACCTTC
TRBJ2-5	.	few	TRBV2	CASNRGRGETQYF	TGTGCCAGCAACCGCGGCAGAGGAGAGACCCAGTACTTC
TRBJ1-2	.	.	TRBV19	CASSIRKAPDGYTF	TGTGCCAGTAGTATACGTAAGGCACCGGATGGCTACACCTTC
TRBJ2-1	.	once	TRBV4-2	CASSQNLVGYYNEQFF	TGTGCCAGCAGCCAAAATCTAGTAGGATACTACAATGAGCAGTTCTTC
TRBJ2-3	TRBD2	.	TRBV4-3	CASSRSWLAGRDEDTQYF	TGCGCCAGCAGCCGAAGTTGGCTAGCGGGACGGGATGAAGATACGCAGTATTTT
TRBJ1-5	.	.	TRBV19	CASSIVRDQPQHF	TGTGCCAGTAGTATAGTACGGGATCAGCCCCAGCATTTT
TRBJ1-5	.	.	TRBV28	CATNTMEETSLNQPQHF	TGTGCCACCAATACCATGGAGGAGACCAGTTTGAATCAGCCCCAGCATTTT
TRBJ2-3	TRBD2	.	TRBV5-1	CASSWGTSGRKDTQYF	TGCGCCAGCAGCTGGGGGACTAGCGGGAGAAAAGATACGCAGTATTTT
TRBJ2-7	TRBD2	few	TRBV7-2	CASSLGGLGEPYEQYF	TGTGCCAGCAGCTTAGGGGGACTAGGTGAACCCTACGAGCAGTACTTC
TRBJ2-5	TRBD2	few	TRBV29-1	CSVKGKRGGQLSGTQYF	TGCAGCGTTAAAGGGAAGCGGGGTGGTCAGTTAAGCGGTACCCAGTACTTC
TRBJ2-1	.	.	TRBV20-1	CSGEAGDEQFF	TGCAGTGGCGAAGCTGGCGATGAGCAGTTCTTC